These T cell receptor beta chains were read from a single sample in a study of T cells in tuberculosis. Measured with immunoSEQ multiplex PCR; TCRdb has only the in-frame clones, and not every one. The sample has about 88,000 clones; more than 75% are singletons. Sequencing was done on a sample of CD1b-GMM tetramer-negative cells sorted from PBMCs. These receptors were taken from an adult woman with latent tuberculosis. Both conserved end residues are part of each CDR3.

TRBV28,TRBJ2-4,CASSLRELLAKNIQYF
TRBV6-1,TRBJ1-5,CASSATPLEGQPQHF
TRBV29-1,TRBJ1-2,CSVLGGGYTF
TRBV5-4,TRBJ1-4,CASSAGDYPKEKLFF
TRBV6-5,TRBJ1-2,CASSWIQGGYGYTF
TRBV7-9,TRBJ1-1,CASSLIETEAFF
TRBV27,TRBJ1-2,CASSFGRDRFYGYTF
TRBV6-1,TRBJ1-4,CASSAGHRGPRVTNEKLFF
TRBV29-1,TRBJ1-2,CSVEGTTRGGLGYTF
TRBV20-1,TRBJ1-1,CSARGDAEAFF
TRBV28,TRBJ1-2,CASRSDSAGYTF
TRBV7-2,TRBJ1-1,CASSLGQTNTEAFF
TRBV29-1,TRBJ1-1,CSVREAFEAFF
TRBV19,TRBJ1-4,CASTGQGNEKLFF
TRBV9,TRBJ1-1,CASSDPMGANTEAFF
TRBV15,TRBJ1-6,CATSRWDFLDSPLHF
TRBV27,TRBJ1-5,CASSSRQVNQPQHF
TRBV15,TRBJ1-2,CATSREEGDGYTF
TRBV2,TRBJ1-1,CASSFATQTGNTEAFF
TRBV6-5,TRBJ1-2,CASSDAGGTTSYTF
TRBV4-2,TRBJ2-5,CASSQELSGFYQETQYF
TRBV30,TRBJ2-3,CAWRRDNTDTQYF
TRBV13,TRBJ2-5,CASARGGFSLETQYF
TRBV27,TRBJ2-7,CASSLAGGYEQYF
TRBV19,TRBJ1-5,CASTKMGHSNQPQHF
TRBV7-2,TRBJ1-5,CASSLGRGQGFQPQHF
TRBV2,TRBJ1-2,CASQSRGGYTF
TRBV5-1,TRBJ2-1,CASSPTSGPNNEQFF
TRBV27,TRBJ2-4,CASRENFGLAGVAKNIQYF
TRBV30,TRBJ2-2,CAWSVAGLGTGELFF
TRBV15,TRBJ1-3,CATSRAAGNTIYF
TRBV11-2,TRBJ2-1,CASSLIGGGAYNEQFF
TRBV7-8,TRBJ1-5,CASSLDVRLDRRYQPQHF
TRBV7-9,TRBJ2-3,CASSYTPDTQYF
TRBV7-8,TRBJ1-3,CASSFRVPEPGNTIYF
TRBV14,TRBJ1-2,CASSQEREYTF
TRBV2,TRBJ1-6,CASRGLTYNSPLHF
TRBV18,TRBJ2-3,CASSPSYTDTQYF
TRBV19,TRBJ1-2,CASTLQGFGGYTF
TRBV6-6,TRBJ1-2,CASSPGQGFRYGYTF
TRBV5-1,TRBJ2-1,CASSSLTSGGYNEQFF
TRBV11-2,TRBJ2-2,CASSPSRTGELFF
TRBV19,TRBJ1-6,CASKQGVYNSPLHF
TRBV2,TRBJ1-1,CASSDSGGGTEAFF